Below, 27 T cell receptor beta chains from the same sample are listed, as sequenced in a study of blood T cell repertoires in COVID-19. TCRdb's table, derived via immunoSEQ multiplex PCR, lists solely in-frame clones and lacks some. The sample yields about 240,000 clones, more than 75% seen once. Sequences were obtained from peripheral blood. The receptors were gathered from a woman of 80 years or more with COVID-19, enrolled during active disease.

V gene TRBV2 combines with J gene TRBJ2-5; TRBD2 is a possible D gene (5 bases). Germline-derived CDR1 and CDR2 are SNHLY and FYNNEI. V was pared by 7 bases and J by 5 bases, with 20 bases between. CDR3 length: 15 residues. CDR3 bases: TGTGCCAGCAAGTTGATGGGGAGCGGCGCGGAGACCCAGTACTTC. Amino acids: CASKLMGSGAETQYF. Together with reference TRBV2 and TRBJ2-5, the CDR3 gives the full variable domain: EPEVTQTPSHQVTQMGQEVILRCVPISNHLYFYWYRQILGQKVEFLVSFYNNEISEKSEIFDDQFSVERPDGSNFTLKIRSTKLEDSAMYFCASKLMGSGAETQYFGPGTRLLVL.

The chain is built from TRBV19 and TRBJ1-1; D call uncertain. The CDR3 is 14 amino acids. CDR1 is LNHDA and CDR2 is SQIVND in the germline V gene (reference sequence). V lost 1 base, J lost 2 bases, and 8 bases lay in between. The CDR3 is CASSIAGFNTEAFF. The CDR3 DNA reads as TGTGCCAGTAGTATAGCCGGGTTTAACACTGAAGCTTTCTTT.

The V gene is TRBV9, the J gene TRBJ2-3; tentative D call: TRBD1 (6 bases). The CDR3 is 15 residues long. Deletions cut 3 bases from V and 2 bases from J, with 13 bases between. Germline V CDR1 and CDR2: SGDLS, YYNGEE. The CDR3 DNA follows: TGTGCCAGCAGCGGAGGGGGTTCCCACACAGATACGCAGTATTTT. This encodes CASSGGGSHTDTQYF.

This chain links TRBV18 with TRBJ2-7, with D perhaps matching TRBD2 (7 bases). This CDR3 contains 14 residues. Trimming removed 5 bases at V and 7 bases at J, with 18 bases between. Germline CDR1 and CDR2: KGHSH and LQKENI. CDR3 sequence: CASSSSRGAREQYF. The DNA of the CDR3 is TGTGCCAGCTCATCATCTCGGGGGGCGCGGGAGCAGTACTTC.

This clone showed up just a few times. The CDR3 loop is CASSYGGGRTEAFF. The CDR3, as DNA: TGTGCCAGCAGCTATGGGGGGGGCAGAACTGAAGCTTTCTTT. The chain joins TRBV11-2 to TRBJ1-1; D perhaps matches TRBD1 (6 bases). CDR3 length: 14 residues. The germline V and J ends were trimmed by 4 bases and 5 bases, with 14 bases remaining between them. CDR1 and CDR2 from the germline V gene are SGHAT and FQNNGV.

The chain has TRBV29-1 and TRBJ1-2; 9 bases fit TRBD1. The trim removed 6 bases at V and 6 bases at J, leaving 11 bases unmatched. The CDR3 is 14 amino acids. Germline V gene sequence: CDR1 SQVTM, CDR2 ANQGSEA. CDR3 nucleotides: TGCAGCGTGGGACAGGGAGGATTGGGGGATGGCTACACCTTC. Protein product: CSVGQGGLGDGYTF.

This chain links TRBV6-5 with TRBJ1-2, with D possibly TRBD1 on 5 matching bases. V was shortened by 6 bases and J by 4 bases, with 12 bases between the two germline ends. This CDR3 is 13 amino acids long. The germline V gene has CDR1 MNHEY and CDR2 SVGAGI. CDR3 nucleotides: TGTGCCAGCAGGCTTGACAGTACCTATGGCTACACCTTC. Its protein product is CASRLDSTYGYTF.

This sequence joins TRBV5-6 and TRBJ2-7, with 8 bases fitting TRBD1. CDR1 and CDR2 (germline): SGHDT, YYEEEE. The CDR3 sequence is 17 residues long. V lost 4 bases to trimming and J lost 1 base; unmatched junction nucleotides: 13. CDR3 loop: CASSLIGSGTGSYEQYF. As DNA, the CDR3 is TGTGCCAGCAGCCTCATTGGGTCCGGGACAGGATCCTACGAGCAGTACTTC.

The chain recombines TRBV18 with TRBJ2-1; TRBD1 matches at 7 bases. The trim removed 4 bases at V and 15 bases at J, leaving 21 bases unmatched. This CDR3 region has 16 residues. Germline V gene lookup returns CDR1 KGHSH and CDR2 LQKENI. The CDR3 loop is CASSLGVMDRPPEGFF. In DNA, the CDR3 is TGTGCCAGCTCACTCGGGGTTATGGACAGGCCACCAGAGGGGTTCTTC.

The rearrangement uses TRBV7-2 and TRBJ2-5, with D possibly matching TRBD2 (5 bases). CDR3 size: 13 residues. Trimming stripped 1 base from V and 5 bases from J, with 8 bases between. In germline, CDR1 is SGHTA, CDR2 FQGNSA. The CDR3 DNA follows: TGTGCCAGCAGCTTAGGGCCGGGGGAGACCCAGTACTTC. Its translation is CASSLGPGETQYF.

This clone was picked up one time. The chain recombines TRBV18 with TRBJ1-1, with TRBD1 matching over 10 bases. Germline V gene data show CDR1 as KGHSH and CDR2 as LQKENI. With V trimmed by 3 bases and J by 4 bases, 5 bases remained unmatched. The CDR3 runs to 15 residues. In nucleotides, the CDR3 is TGTGCCAGCTCACCTCGGACAGGGGGTGTCACTGAAGCTTTCTTT. The encoded protein is CASSPRTGGVTEAFF.

J is TRBJ2-7 and V is TRBV7-9, with D perhaps TRBD1 (6 bases). The CDR3 is 14 amino acids. The germline gives CDR1 SEHNR, CDR2 FQNEAQ (reference sequence). Trimming left V 6 bases short and J 2 bases short, with 14 bases between. The CDR3 here is CASSLDSPAYEQYF. DNA of the CDR3: TGTGCCAGCAGTTTGGACAGTCCCGCCTACGAGCAGTACTTC.

V is TRBV7-3 and J is TRBJ2-1; D gene uncertain. With 3 bases removed from V and 6 bases from J, the gap between germline ends came to 9 bases. This CDR3 has 13 amino acids. Germline-derived CDR1 and CDR2 are SGHTA and FQGTGA. CDR3 DNA sequence: TGTGCCAGCAGCTTCTCGACGGGCAATGAGCAGTTCTTC. Encoded protein: CASSFSTGNEQFF.

The chain combines TRBV5-6 with TRBJ1-6, with a weak D call TRBD1 (6 bases). Germline CDR1 is SGHDT and CDR2 is YYEEEE. Trimming cost V 4 bases and J 9 bases, with 23 bases left between them. The length of the CDR3 is 17 residues. CDR3 sequence: CASSESREAKGGSPLHF. CDR3 nucleotide sequence: TGTGCCAGCAGCGAGTCGCGAGAGGCCAAAGGGGGTTCACCCCTCCACTTT.

There are many counts of this clone. V gene TRBV2 combines with J gene TRBJ2-2; weak D call: TRBD2 (5 bases). Trimming left V 6 bases short and J 2 bases short, with 13 bases between. The CDR3 totals 15 residues. The V gene's germline CDR1 is SNHLY and CDR2 FYNNEI. CDR3: CASRSIGGNTGELFF. The CDR3 nucleotides are TGTGCCAGCAGATCCATTGGAGGAAACACCGGGGAGCTGTTTTTT.

The chain employs TRBV5-1 and TRBJ2-3; D is undetermined. This CDR3 comprises 13 residues. Germline V lookup: CDR1 SGHRS, CDR2 YFSETQ. V was cut by 3 bases and J by 4 bases, with 9 bases left in between. The CDR3 protein is CASSSDTADTQYF. CDR3 DNA: TGCGCCAGCAGCTCCGACACGGCAGATACGCAGTATTTT.

The V and J genes are TRBV3-1 (or the pseudogene TRBV3-2) and TRBJ1-2; possible D gene TRBD1, 5 bases. The length of the CDR3 is 15 residues. Trimming took 4 bases from V and 3 from J, leaving 15 bases between them. Germline CDR1 LGHDT, CDR2 YNNKEL (reference sequence). The CDR3 region has the DNA TGTGCCAGCAGCCCTCTGACAGAACCATACTATGGCTACACCTTC. It encodes CASSPLTEPYYGYTF.

This clone was seen once. The chain has TRBV28 and TRBJ1-2; no definite D call. The germline gives CDR1 MDHEN, CDR2 SYDVKM. This CDR3 is built from 13 residues. V lost 3 bases to trimming and J lost 5 bases, with 10 bases between them. CDR3 in DNA: TGTGCCAGCAGTTTTAAGCCAATTTATGGCTACACCTTC. This encodes CASSFKPIYGYTF.

This sequence joins TRBV11-2 and TRBJ1-1, with TRBD1 as a possible D gene (6 bases). V lost 5 bases and J 2 bases, leaving 21 bases between the germline ends. The CDR3 has 17 amino acids. Germline V gene lookup returns CDR1 SGHAT and CDR2 FQNNGV. DNA of the CDR3: TGTGCCAGCAGCCCTCGACAGGCTGAAAACTTTAACACTGAAGCTTTCTTT. Translated: CASSPRQAENFNTEAFF.

V and J are TRBV3-1 (or the pseudogene TRBV3-2) and TRBJ2-1; D is possibly TRBD2 (5 bases). The V gene's germline CDR1 is LGHDT and CDR2 YNNKEL (reference sequence). This CDR3 is 12 amino acids long. V was clipped by 1 base and J by 10 bases, with 8 bases between them. In DNA form, the CDR3 reads TGTGCCAGCAGCCAAGGCGGGTCGGAGCAGTTCTTC. Translating it yields CASSQGGSEQFF.

The V and J genes are TRBV28 and TRBJ2-7, with D tentatively TRBD1 (5 bases). The V and J ends lost 1 base and 8 bases respectively, with 15 bases between them. CDR1 is MDHEN, CDR2 SYDVKM, per germline. The CDR3 is made up of 14 amino acids. CDR3 DNA sequence: TGTGCCAGCAGTTTATCTTCCCAGGGCAGCAAGCAGTACTTC. Amino acid sequence: CASSLSSQGSKQYF.

Turning to this clone: Other DNA sequences in this sample translate to the same CDR3. The CDR3 spells CAWSVGTLNTEAFF. CDR3 coding DNA: TGTGCCTGGAGTGTAGGGACATTGAACACTGAAGCTTTCTTT. The chain uses TRBV30 and TRBJ1-1; D is possibly TRBD1 (6 bases). V was pared by 0 bases and J by 0 bases, with 8 bases between. The CDR3 runs 14 residues. The germline V gene has CDR1 GTSNPN and CDR2 SVGIG (reference sequence).

The J gene is TRBJ1-6, the V gene TRBV18; D is unresolved. V dropped 3 bases and J dropped 6 bases, with 15 bases sitting between them. The CDR3 is made up of 16 amino acids. CDR1 is KGHSH and CDR2 is LQKENI in the germline V gene. DNA for the CDR3: TGTGCCAGCTCACCCCCAGCGGCAGGTGCTAATTCACCCCTCCACTTT. Encoded protein: CASSPPAAGANSPLHF.

V and J are TRBV19 and TRBJ1-3, with D maybe TRBD1 (6 bases). The CDR3 sequence is 17 residues long. Trimming removed 5 bases from V and 1 base from J, with 18 bases in between. Germline V gene sequence: CDR1 LNHDA, CDR2 SQIVND (reference sequence). The DNA of the CDR3 is TGTGCCAGTAGTTGGATTCGACAAGGGGGATCTGGAAACACCATATATTTT. This sequence encodes CASSWIRQGGSGNTIYF.

V gene TRBV4-2 combines with J gene TRBJ1-6; D is unresolved. The CDR3 is 12 residues long. Germline V lookup: CDR1 LGHNA, CDR2 YNFKEQ. V was trimmed by 4 bases and J by 10 bases, leaving 8 bases between them. The CDR3 DNA is TGTGCCAGCAGCCCCTCCCTATCACCCCTCCACTTT. Its protein product is CASSPSLSPLHF.

This chain links TRBV5-1 with TRBJ1-5; 7 bases match TRBD1. V lost 0 bases to trimming and J lost 6 bases; unmatched junction nucleotides: 0. The CDR3 is made up of 13 amino acids. Germline V gene data show CDR1 as SGHRS and CDR2 as YFSETQ. The CDR3 DNA reads as TGCGCCAGCAGCTTGGAGGGGGCTCAGCCCCAGCATTTT. Amino acids: CASSLEGAQPQHF.

This clone appeared a few times. This chain links TRBV5-4 with TRBJ2-7, with D possibly TRBD1 on 6 matching bases. The CDR3 spans 12 residues. Per germline, CDR1 SGHNT and CDR2 YYREEE (reference sequence). Trimming took off 4 bases at V and 8 bases at J, with 13 bases between the two ends. CDR3 amino acids: CASSPDQGQQYF. DNA of the CDR3: TGTGCCAGCAGCCCCGATCAGGGGCAGCAGTACTTC.